The 29 T cell receptor beta chains below all came from one sample that was sequenced in a study of vaccination and CD4 T cells after COVID-19. Treatment indicated: approximately 9-day PBMC culture with coronavirus spike peptide pools or control peptides (ViraFEST assay). For these TCRs, the target antigens are not known. The Oncomine TCR Beta short-read assay was what sequenced the DNA obtained from cultured CD4+ T cells. MiXCR was run by TCRdb on the PCR reads, yielding one entry per CDR3 protein. The sample carries 15,000 to 20,000 distinct CDR3 sequences, approximately 45% recorded once. The material sequenced was CD4+ T cells from blood, cultured in vitro, taken before SARS-CoV-2 vaccination. The receptor source for this set is a human donor who had recovered from COVID-19.

This clonotype occurred once. The chain employs TRBV11-3 and TRBJ2-5, with a possible D match to TRBD2 (5 bases). This CDR3 spans 14 amino acids. Per the germline V gene, CDR1 is SGHNT and CDR2 is YENEEA. V was trimmed by 2 bases and J by 5 bases, leaving 12 bases between them. CDR3 region: CASSLRRGRETQYF. Written as DNA, the CDR3 is TGTGCCAGCAGCTTACGTCGAGGGCGGGAGACCCAGTACTTC.

This clonotype was seen a handful of times. The genes are TRBV27 and TRBJ2-3; TRBD2 aligns across 8 bases. The germline CDR1 and CDR2 sequences are MNHEY and SMNVEV (reference sequence). With 2 bases clipped from V and 4 bases from J, the junction kept 2 bases outside the gene matches. The CDR3 contains 14 residues. The chain's CDR3 is CASSLRTSSDTQYF. DNA for the CDR3: TGTGCCAGCAGTTTAAGGACTAGCTCAGATACGCAGTATTTT.

CDR3 nucleotides: TGTGCCAGCAGCTTATATGGACTAGCGGGGGCCAATCCCACCGGGGAGCTGTTTTTT. Encoded protein: CASSLYGLAGANPTGELFF. The rearrangement links TRBV7-8 to TRBJ2-2, with TRBD2 matching over 13 bases. This CDR3 is built from 19 residues. V lost 2 bases and J lost 4; bases outside the gene matches: 10. CDR1 and CDR2 (germline): SGHVS, FQNEAQ.

This chain joins TRBV12-3 or TRBV12-4 and TRBJ1-1; D gene unclear. Trimming stripped 3 bases from V and 4 bases from J, with 12 bases between. The CDR3 contains 14 residues. CDR3: CASSFRLEGTEAFF. The CDR3 DNA is TGTGCCAGCAGTTTTCGGTTGGAAGGCACTGAAGCTTTCTTT.

This clonotype was counted between two and nine times. This rearrangement joins TRBV10-3 to TRBJ1-1; the match to TRBD1 covers 9 bases. The V gene end was trimmed by 0 bases and the J gene end by 4 bases; junction bases not matched to a gene: 9. There are 17 residues in the CDR3. The germline gives CDR1 ENHRY, CDR2 SYGVKD. The CDR3 DNA reads as TGTGCCATCAGTGAGTCTCGGGGACAGGGAGGTGCCACTGAAGCTTTCTTT. This encodes CAISESRGQGGATEAFF.

V gene TRBV5-1 combines with J gene TRBJ1-1; TRBD1 might be the D (6 bases). The germline CDR1 and CDR2 sequences are SGHRS and YFSETQ. The CDR3 is 13 residues long. The V end lost 4 bases, the J end lost 6 bases, and 13 bases lay between the germline ends. The CDR3 region is CASSELGGAEAFF. The CDR3 region has the DNA TGCGCCAGCAGCGAATTAGGGGGGGCTGAAGCTTTCTTT.

This chain joins TRBV2 and TRBJ1-1, with 7 nucleotides matching TRBD1. V lost 5 bases and J lost 2; bases outside the gene matches: 2. The germline V gene has CDR1 SNHLY and CDR2 FYNNEI. This CDR3 contains 13 residues. CDR3 amino acids: CASSQGENTEAFF. The CDR3 nucleotides read TGTGCCAGCAGTCAGGGGGAAAACACTGAAGCTTTCTTT.

The rearrangement uses TRBV21-1 and TRBJ2-3; TRBD1, the D gene given by the table, was not confirmed from the DNA. TRBV21-1 is given as a pseudogene. This CDR3 is built from 11 residues. The DNA of the CDR3 is TGTGCCAGCAGCAACCGGGACAGTAAGTATTTT. Encoded protein: CASSNRDSKYF.

J is TRBJ2-3 and V is TRBV7-2, with TRBD2 matching 13 bases. Per the germline V gene, CDR1 is SGHTA and CDR2 is FQGNSA. This CDR3 is 16 amino acids long. The ends lost 1 base at V and 4 bases at J; junction bases unmatched: 2. The CDR3 bases are TGTGCCAGCAGCTTAGGACTAGCGGGGGGTGCAGATACGCAGTATTTT. Translated, it gives CASSLGLAGGADTQYF.

In its sample, this clonotype is medium-sized. This chain links TRBV28 with TRBJ1-5, with TRBD1 matching 7 bases. The length of the CDR3 is 15 residues. V gave up 4 bases and J gave up 10 bases; unmatched junction bases: 13. Germline lookup yields CDR1 MDHEN and CDR2 SYDVKM. The CDR3 here is CASSYDWTGGEPQHF. The CDR3 nucleotides are TGTGCCAGCAGTTACGATTGGACAGGCGGGGAACCCCAGCATTTT.

This clonotype was seen a few times. The chain is built from TRBV20-1 and TRBJ1-1; D is unclear. V lost 0 bases and J lost 0, with 5 bases in between. Per the germline V gene, CDR1 is DFQATT and CDR2 is SNEGSKA (reference sequence). The CDR3 runs 13 residues. CDR3 sequence: CSARDHLNTEAFF. The CDR3 DNA sequence: TGCAGTGCTAGAGATCACCTGAACACTGAAGCTTTCTTT.

The rearrangement uses TRBV6-1 and TRBJ1-5; possibly TRBD1 for D (6 bases). This CDR3 has 13 residues. V was cut by 8 bases and J by 6 bases, with 14 bases left in between. Germline lookup yields CDR1 MNHNS and CDR2 SASEGT. This CDR3 is CASVWGQGQPQHF. The CDR3 DNA is TGTGCCAGCGTATGGGGGCAGGGTCAGCCCCAGCATTTT.

This clonotype appeared a single time. V gene TRBV6-1 combines with J gene TRBJ1-6, with 11 bases identical to TRBD1. Trimming removed 6 bases from V and 10 bases from J; junction bases left unmatched: 5. The CDR3 runs to 14 residues. The V gene's germline CDR1 is MNHNS and CDR2 SASEGT. CDR3 bases: TGTGCCAGCAGCTGGACAGGGGGCTACTCACCCCTCCACTTT. It specifies CASSWTGGYSPLHF.

This clonotype has just a few counts. V gene TRBV6-2 or TRBV6-3 combines with J gene TRBJ1-5, with 9 bases lining up with TRBD1. Looked up from germline, CDR1 is MNHEY and CDR2 is SVGEGT. The CDR3 is 15 residues long. The junction had 5 bases not matched to a gene; V was cut back by 4 bases and J by 4 bases. CDR3 sequence: CASSFAGTGNQPQHF. CDR3 bases: TGTGCCAGCAGTTTCGCCGGGACAGGGAATCAGCCCCAGCATTTT.

The chain couples TRBV19 to TRBJ2-5, with TRBD2 matching over 12 bases. Trimming at V came to 4 bases and at J to 4 bases, leaving 25 bases not matched to a gene. CDR3 length: 22 residues. CDR1 and CDR2 (germline): LNHDA, SQIVND (reference sequence). The CDR3 protein is CASSTHIPKTSGRVGLPETQYF. In nucleotides, the CDR3 is TGTGCCAGTAGTACCCACATCCCGAAGACTAGCGGGAGAGTTGGTTTGCCAGAGACCCAGTACTTC. Together with reference TRBV19 and TRBJ2-5, the CDR3 gives the full variable domain: DGGITQSPKYLFRKEGQNVTLSCEQNLNHDAMYWYRQDPGQGLRLIYYSQIVNDFQKGDIAEGYSVSREKKESFPLTVTSAQKNPTAFYLCASSTHIPKTSGRVGLPETQYFGPGTRLLVL.

V and J are TRBV6-5 and TRBJ2-1; D gene ambiguous. This CDR3 has 14 amino acids. V was pared by 0 bases and J by 10 bases, with 13 bases between. Germline loops: CDR1 MNHEY, CDR2 SVGAGI. The CDR3 reads CASSYSIEGREQFF. The CDR3 nucleotides read TGTGCCAGCAGTTACTCCATCGAAGGGCGGGAGCAGTTCTTC.

V and J are TRBV6-5 and TRBJ2-7, with a possible D match to TRBD1 (5 bases). Per germline, CDR1 MNHEY and CDR2 SVGAGI. V lost 4 bases to trimming and J lost 6 bases, with 16 bases between them. The CDR3 has 14 residues. The chain's CDR3 is CASSSPSPRGEQYF. The CDR3 DNA reads as TGTGCCAGCAGTTCCCCATCCCCTAGGGGCGAGCAGTACTTC.

The CDR3 region is CASSLVVFGSSYEQYF. The CDR3, as DNA: TGTGCCAGCAGCTTAGTTGTGTTTGGAAGCTCCTACGAGCAGTACTTC. The V gene is TRBV11-3, the J gene TRBJ2-7; D uncertain. Trimming stripped 1 base from V and 0 bases from J, with 13 bases between. The CDR3 sequence is 16 residues long. Germline V gene data show CDR1 as SGHNT and CDR2 as YENEEA.

The CDR3 region is CASSRWAQGVLEAFF. The CDR3 DNA is TGTGCCAGCAGCCGTTGGGCGCAGGGAGTACTGGAAGCTTTCTTT. This chain links TRBV7-2 with TRBJ1-1; TRBD1 might be the D (5 bases). Trimming stripped 5 bases from V and 8 bases from J, with 21 bases between. Germline V lookup: CDR1 SGHTA, CDR2 FQGNSA. The CDR3 spans 15 residues.

A few counts support this clonotype. The rearrangement uses TRBV7-2 and TRBJ2-7, with 7 bases identical to TRBD2. The germline V gene encodes CDR1 SGHTA and CDR2 FQGNSA. The V and J ends lost 5 bases and 0 bases, in that order; junction bases with no gene match: 7. The CDR3 has 15 residues. The CDR3 DNA reads TGTGCCAGCAGCCTGAGCGGGGCGAGCTCCTACGAGCAGTACTTC. Protein sequence: CASSLSGASSYEQYF. Based on the CDR3 plus reference TRBV7-2 and TRBJ2-7, the full variable domain is GAGVSQSPSNKVTEKGKDVELRCDPISGHTALYWYRQSLGQGLEFLIYFQGNSAPDKSGLPSDRFSAERTGGSVSTLTIQRTQQEDSAVYLCASSLSGASSYEQYFGPGTRLTVT.

This clonotype was detected a few times. This CDR3 is CSVDQGGDEQFF. DNA of the CDR3: TGCAGTGTGGATCAGGGGGGCGATGAGCAGTTCTTC. V usage is TRBV20-1 and J usage is TRBJ2-1; a possible D gene is TRBD1 (7 bases). The CDR3 loop spans 12 amino acids. Germline values: CDR1 DFQATT, CDR2 SNEGSKA (reference sequence). Trimming cost V 7 bases and J 8 bases, with 15 bases left between them.

The genes are TRBV24-1 and TRBJ2-3; D uncertain. The CDR3 has 16 amino acids. Germline CDR1 reads KGHDR; CDR2 reads SFDVKD. V was clipped by 5 bases and J by 4 bases, with 18 bases between them. CDR3 bases: TGTGCCACCAGTGGTGGACCGAACAAATCTCCAGATACGCAGTATTTT. Its translation is CATSGGPNKSPDTQYF.

This clonotype was seen only a few times. This rearrangement joins TRBV19 to TRBJ1-2; D call uncertain. The CDR3 is 13 residues long. The V gene lost 5 bases and the J gene lost 4 bases, with 11 bases spanning the gap. CDR1 and CDR2 from the germline V gene are LNHDA and SQIVND (reference sequence). CDR3 coding DNA: TGTGCCAGTAGTCCCCCGGAGACCTATGGCTACACCTTC. Translated: CASSPPETYGYTF.

This clonotype was counted between two and nine times. This chain connects TRBV2 to TRBJ1-1; a possible D gene is TRBD1 (5 bases). The germline CDR1 and CDR2 sequences are SNHLY and FYNNEI. This CDR3 has 14 amino acids. The V gene lost 1 base and the J gene lost 4 bases, with 10 bases spanning the gap. The CDR3 DNA is TGTGCCAGCAGTGAAGGGGGGGGGAGCACTGAAGCTTTCTTT. Its translation: CASSEGGGSTEAFF. Drawing the rest from reference TRBV2 and TRBJ1-1, the complete variable domain is EPEVTQTPSHQVTQMGQEVILRCVPISNHLYFYWYRQILGQKVEFLVSFYNNEISEKSEIFDDQFSVERPDGSNFTLKIRSTKLEDSAMYFCASSEGGGSTEAFFGQGTRLTVV.

V and J are TRBV6-2 or TRBV6-3 and TRBJ1-5; D may be TRBD1 (6 bases). Germline CDR1 reads MNHEY; CDR2 reads SVGEGT. CDR3 size: 16 residues. With 2 bases removed from V and 0 bases from J, the gap between germline ends came to 11 bases. CDR3 nucleotide sequence: TGTGCCAGCAGTTACGGGGGCGGGGTTAGCAATCAGCCCCAGCATTTT. Amino acid sequence: CASSYGGGVSNQPQHF.

The genes are TRBV5-1 and TRBJ2-3; D gene uncertain. Germline values: CDR1 SGHRS, CDR2 YFSETQ. V was trimmed by 9 bases and J by 3 bases, leaving 14 bases between them. The CDR3 has 13 residues. The CDR3 loop reads CAIAAERTDTQYF. CDR3 in DNA: TGCGCCATAGCAGCAGAAAGGACAGATACGCAGTATTTT.

V is TRBV5-4 and J is TRBJ1-1; maybe TRBD1 (5 bases). V dropped 0 bases and J dropped 3 bases, with 9 bases sitting between them. CDR3 length: 14 amino acids. The germline V gene encodes CDR1 SGHNT and CDR2 YYREEE (reference sequence). CDR3 bases: TGTGCCAGCAGCTTGGATGGGGGGGACACTGAAGCTTTCTTT. It is translated as CASSLDGGDTEAFF.

There are a few counts of this clonotype. The V and J genes are TRBV4-1 and TRBJ1-2, with D hard to call. The CDR3 is 16 amino acids. V dropped 0 bases and J dropped 4 bases, with 15 bases sitting between them. Germline assignment: CDR1 MGHRA and CDR2 YSYEKL. The CDR3 is CASSQDLDTSAYGYTF. In DNA form, the CDR3 reads TGCGCCAGCAGCCAAGATTTAGACACCTCAGCCTATGGCTACACCTTC.

The chain carries TRBV7-2 and TRBJ2-7; TRBD1 matches 8 bases. After removal of 7 bases from V and 0 bases from J, the junction contained 8 bases not matched to a gene. CDR3 length: 15 amino acids. Germline V CDR1 and CDR2: SGHTA, FQGNSA. CDR3 in amino acids: CASTKGTGASYEQYF. In DNA, the CDR3 is TGTGCCAGCACCAAGGGGACAGGCGCCTCCTACGAGCAGTACTTC.